The rows below give T cell receptor beta chains drawn from one sample of a study of T cell repertoires in cytomegalovirus infection. Each CDR3 protein is one row after TCRdb ran MiXCR on the reads. The data contain 150,000 to 200,000 distinct CDR3 sequences, about 21% of them singletons. Sequenced: PBMCs. These receptors originate from a human donor in good health (CMV status not recorded). Some clones in this sample may be carry-over from other donors' samples. CDR3s leave out the opening cysteine and the closing phenylalanine or tryptophan. Each record gives: J gene, V gene, CDR3 protein.

j_gene: TRBJ2-2; v_gene: TRBV13; CDR3aa: ASSLMRINTGELF
j_gene: TRBJ2-7; v_gene: TRBV5-1; CDR3aa: ASSLDSTATYEQY
j_gene: TRBJ2-2; v_gene: TRBV7-8; CDR3aa: ASNRQGAITGELF
j_gene: TRBJ2-1; v_gene: TRBV7-9; CDR3aa: ASSSPQGREQF
j_gene: TRBJ2-1; v_gene: TRBV7-6; CDR3aa: ASSSTQNEQF
j_gene: TRBJ2-1; v_gene: TRBV2; CDR3aa: ASSVGQIYNEQF
j_gene: TRBJ1-1; v_gene: TRBV7-9; CDR3aa: ASSLGLGWDTEAF
j_gene: TRBJ2-3; v_gene: TRBV19; CDR3aa: ASSRGLAGVMDTQY
j_gene: TRBJ1-5; v_gene: TRBV7-2; CDR3aa: ASSKRTGGGNQPQH
j_gene: TRBJ2-7; v_gene: TRBV7-8; CDR3aa: ASSLGLASAYSYEQY
j_gene: TRBJ1-1; v_gene: TRBV5-3; CDR3aa: ASSLVGEAF
j_gene: TRBJ1-2; v_gene: TRBV7-3; CDR3aa: ASSPSGPPST
j_gene: TRBJ2-5; v_gene: TRBV28; CDR3aa: ASSFGILQETQY
j_gene: TRBJ2-7; v_gene: TRBV20-1; CDR3aa: SASASYEQY
j_gene: TRBJ2-1; v_gene: TRBV7-2; CDR3aa: ASSPFWTGDNEQF
j_gene: TRBJ2-2; v_gene: TRBV11-2; CDR3aa: ASSFRRGLGTGELF
j_gene: TRBJ1-1; v_gene: TRBV20-1; CDR3aa: SARDPQGNTEAF
j_gene: TRBJ2-1; v_gene: TRBV5-1; CDR3aa: ASSWTSGDNEQF
j_gene: TRBJ2-5; v_gene: TRBV20-1; CDR3aa: SARDGTTHQETQY
j_gene: TRBJ2-1; v_gene: TRBV28; CDR3aa: ASSTTSGPYNEQF
j_gene: TRBJ1-2; v_gene: TRBV12-3/TRBV12-4; CDR3aa: ASNPGQGIRYT
j_gene: TRBJ1-5; v_gene: TRBV6-2/TRBV6-3; CDR3aa: ASSYSGGTRGQPQH
j_gene: TRBJ2-3; v_gene: TRBV7-8; CDR3aa: ASSLARREDPRNTQY
j_gene: TRBJ2-6; v_gene: TRBV7-9; CDR3aa: ASSSPWAQEANVLT
j_gene: TRBJ2-5; v_gene: TRBV11-3; CDR3aa: ASSPSTSLVKETQY
j_gene: TRBJ2-2; v_gene: TRBV12-3/TRBV12-4; CDR3aa: ASSSGGAVSPGELF
j_gene: TRBJ2-2; v_gene: TRBV12-3/TRBV12-4; CDR3aa: ASSVLAGGGELF